A single sample gave rise to the 10 T cell receptor beta chains below, sequenced in a study of control samples from healthy donors and cancer patients. Profiling relied on immunoSEQ multiplex PCR, and the TCRdb table lists in-frame clones only, not all of them. The table for this sample gives around 190,000 clones. What was sequenced was blood. The receptors stem from a woman in her twenties or thirties in good health.

This chain uses TRBV15 with TRBJ2-6, with D perhaps assigned TRBD1 or TRBD2 (7 bases each). CDR3 length: 17 amino acids. The germline CDR1 and CDR2 sequences are LNHNV and YYDKDF (reference sequence). Between the trimmed V and J ends, which lost 1 base and 0 bases, there was a span of 10 bases. The CDR3 protein is CATSRARGGSGANVLTF. The CDR3 nucleotides are TGTGCCACCAGCAGAGCCAGGGGGGGCTCTGGGGCCAACGTCCTGACTTTC.

The CDR3: CASSPGTVYEQYF. CDR3 coding DNA: TGTGCCAGCTCACCGGGGACAGTCTACGAGCAGTACTTC. The rearrangement uses TRBV18 and TRBJ2-7, with 7 bases that match TRBD1. This CDR3 region has 13 residues. CDR1 is KGHSH and CDR2 is LQKENI in the germline V gene. V shed 3 bases, J shed 3 bases, and the junction held 2 bases outside the gene matches. The whole variable domain, remainder taken from reference TRBV18 and TRBJ2-7, is NAGVMQNPRHLVRRRGQEARLRCSPMKGHSHVYWYRQLPEEGLKFMVYLQKENIIDESGMPKERFSAEFPKEGPSILRIQQVVRGDSAAYFCASSPGTVYEQYFGPGTRLTVT.

The chain joins TRBV5-5 to TRBJ1-1; D not resolved. The CDR3 is 14 amino acids. Trimming left V 5 bases short and J 5 bases short, with 16 bases between. Germline values: CDR1 SGHKS, CDR2 YYEKEE (reference sequence). The CDR3 region is CASSRGWGTTEAFF. The CDR3 region has the DNA TGTGCCAGCAGTCGCGGGTGGGGAACTACTGAAGCTTTCTTT.

The V call is TRBV7-2, the J call TRBJ1-1; D unresolved. This CDR3 has 13 amino acids. The germline CDR1 and CDR2 sequences are SGHTA and FQGNSA. Trimming stripped 7 bases from V and 1 base from J, with 10 bases between. The CDR3 here is CASTPPRNTEAFF. The CDR3 region has the DNA TGTGCCAGCACCCCTCCGAGGAACACTGAAGCTTTCTTT.

The rearrangement links TRBV5-1 to TRBJ1-1; 7 bases map to TRBD1. In germline, CDR1 is SGHRS, CDR2 YFSETQ. V lost 3 bases to trimming and J lost 5 bases; unmatched junction nucleotides: 16. This CDR3 spans 17 amino acids. The CDR3 is CASSSKRQGGMRTEAFF. DNA for the CDR3: TGCGCCAGCAGCTCGAAACGACAGGGCGGGATGAGGACTGAAGCTTTCTTT.

The chain combines TRBV5-1 with TRBJ2-2, with 9 bases that match TRBD1. CDR3 length: 17 amino acids. The V segment lost 0 bases and the J segment 1 base; nucleotides outside the gene matches: 4. Germline CDR1 reads SGHRS; CDR2 reads YFSETQ. The CDR3 nucleotides are TGCGCCAGCAGCTTGGATACGGGACAGGGGAACACCGGGGAGCTGTTTTTT. Its protein is CASSLDTGQGNTGELFF.

This sequence joins TRBV18 and TRBJ1-5, with 7 bases lining up with TRBD1. J was trimmed by 3 bases and V by 6 bases; bases with no gene match: 8. Germline values: CDR1 KGHSH, CDR2 LQKENI. The CDR3 is 15 residues long. The CDR3 nucleotides are TGTGCCAGCTCGGATGACAGGGCCAACAATCAGCCCCAGCATTTT. This sequence encodes CASSDDRANNQPQHF.

The chain recombines TRBV6-6 with TRBJ1-2, with D maybe TRBD1 (5 bases). CDR3 length equals 14 residues. Trimming took off 1 base at V and 8 bases at J, with 14 bases between the two ends. In germline, CDR1 is MNHNY, CDR2 SVGAGI (reference sequence). CDR3 residues: CASSYLGQGSGYTF. CDR3 nucleotide sequence: TGTGCCAGCAGTTACTTAGGCCAGGGAAGCGGCTACACCTTC.

This chain's CDR3 is CASSPGTQNIQYF. The CDR3 nucleotides are TGTGCCAGCAGCCCCGGGACCCAAAACATTCAGTACTTC. V and J are TRBV7-3 and TRBJ2-4; perhaps D is TRBD1 or TRBD2 (5 bases each). Germline CDR1 reads SGHTA; CDR2 reads FQGTGA. The CDR3 sequence is 13 residues long. Trimming cost V 5 bases and J 5 bases, with 10 bases left between them.

The chain recombines TRBV19 with TRBJ1-5, with TRBD1 identical over 7 bases. The CDR3 runs 15 residues. Germline values: CDR1 LNHDA, CDR2 SQIVND (reference sequence). The trim removed 3 bases at V and 9 bases at J, leaving 11 bases unmatched. The CDR3 coding sequence is TGTGCCAGTAGTATTGGAGGGGACAGAGTCCGGCCCCAGCATTTT. Translating it yields CASSIGGDRVRPQHF.